The rows below give T cell receptor beta chains drawn from one sample of a study of shared T cell receptors in the human thymus. Measured with immunoSEQ multiplex PCR; TCRdb has only the in-frame clones, and not every one. The table records about 380,000 clones, more than 85% of them present only once. What was sequenced was thymocytes. The receptors here all came from a human donor. The CDR3 runs from the conserved cysteine through the conserved F or W. The D gene is left open where the match is weak. Expanded clones are given a class, and other clones once, few, many or no size at all.

d_call	v_call	clone_size	j_call	cdr3_nt	cdr3_aa
TRBD1	TRBV6-1	once	TRBJ1-1	TGTGCCAGCAGTTCCGAGGACCGGGACAGGAACAGGGCTTTCTTT	CASSSEDRDRNRAFF
TRBD1	TRBV7-3	-	TRBJ2-3	TGTGCCAGCAGCTTAAACACAGGGGGCCCAGATACGCAGTATTTT	CASSLNTGGPDTQYF
-	TRBV5-6	-	TRBJ2-1	TGTGCCAGCAAGGTCCGACAGCAGCAGTTCTTC	CASKVRQQQFF
-	TRBV5-1	-	TRBJ1-4	TGCGCCAGCAGATCCCCCTACCTGGATGAAAAACTGTTTTTT	CASRSPYLDEKLFF
TRBD2	TRBV9	-	TRBJ2-7	TGTGCCAGCAGCGAAGAGACTAGCGGAAAGAGGCAGTACTTC	CASSEETSGKRQYF
TRBD1	TRBV11-3	-	TRBJ2-1	TGTGCCAGCAGCTTTGGGCCAGGGGGTTCGCATGAGCAGTTCTTC	CASSFGPGGSHEQFF
TRBD1	TRBV29-1	-	TRBJ2-3	TGCAGCGCGAGACAGGGCCCCGCTCCCTCAGATACGCAGTATTTT	CSARQGPAPSDTQYF
-	TRBV6-1	-	TRBJ2-1	TGTGCCAGCAGTGAAGTCGATGAGCAGTTCTTC	CASSEVDEQFF
-	TRBV5-1	-	TRBJ2-3	TGCGCCAGCAGCTTGAAGGGAACAGATACGCAGTATTTT	CASSLKGTDTQYF
-	TRBV10-2	-	TRBJ2-3	TGCGCCAGCAGTGAGTCGGGGTATACGCAGTATTTT	CASSESGYTQYF
-	TRBV27	-	TRBJ1-2	TGTGCCAGCAGTGGGAGTTCGGGCGGCTACACCTTC	CASSGSSGGYTF
-	TRBV7-9	-	TRBJ2-3	TGTGCCAGCAGCTTAGGTGGGGTCCCCAGCACAGATACGCAGTATTTT	CASSLGGVPSTDTQYF
TRBD2	TRBV5-1	-	TRBJ2-1	TGCGCCAGCAGCTTCCGTCCACGACTAGCATGCAATGAGCAGTTCTTC	CASSFRPRLACNEQFF
TRBD2	TRBV11-3	-	TRBJ2-3	TGTGCCAGCAGCTGTAAAAAGGGACTAGCGGGAGTGGGAGATACGCAGTATTTT	CASSCKKGLAGVGDTQYF
TRBD2	TRBV6-4	-	TRBJ2-1	TGTGCCAGCAGTTCACTAGCGGGAGAGGTCAATGAGCAGTTCTTC	CASSSLAGEVNEQFF
-	TRBV2	-	TRBJ1-4	TGTGCCAGCTCCGGGACCGTCACTGAAAAACTGTTTTTT	CASSGTVTEKLFF
TRBD1	TRBV14	-	TRBJ1-1	TGTGCCAGCAGCTTTCCTGGGACAGTGAACACTGAAGCTTTCTTT	CASSFPGTVNTEAFF
-	TRBV28	-	TRBJ2-2	TGTGCCAGCATGGGCGGAACCGGGGAGCTGTTTTTT	CASMGGTGELFF
-	TRBV27	-	TRBJ1-3	TGTGCCAGCAGCCCCCTCTGGGGAGGCGGAAACACCATATATTTT	CASSPLWGGGNTIYF
-	TRBV9	-	TRBJ1-5	TGTGCCACCACGAATAGGAGGCGCAATCAGCCCCAGCATTTT	CATTNRRRNQPQHF